The clone carrying this T cell receptor (beta chain) has a single count. The antigen is not known. Repertoires were generated with immunoSEQ multiplex PCR, while TCRdb's copy carries only in-frame clones and drops some. The sample yields fewer than 40,000 clones, 80% to 95% seen once. This specimen belongs to a study of multiple sclerosis patients with progressive multifocal leukoencephalopathy. Study in general: Longitudinal control samples came from natalizumab-treated multiple sclerosis patients without PML. Study-wide points: Expanded clones at PML onset predated and persisted through natalizumab therapy.

The V and J ends lost 0 bases and 5 bases respectively, with 19 bases between them. The length of the CDR3 is 17 residues. Germline-derived CDR1 and CDR2 are LGHNA and YSLEER. The time point here: before natalizumab initiation. The T0 samples predate the first natalizumab infusion. This TCR was sampled from a man aged 25 to 40 with multiple sclerosis. Source material: PBMCs. The chain joins TRBV4-3 to TRBJ1-1; the D gene is possibly TRBD1 (6 bases). Here the CDR3 reads CASSQDPSQGRWTEAFF. CDR3 coding DNA: TGCGCCAGCAGCCAAGATCCCAGTCAGGGGCGTTGGACTGAAGCTTTCTTT.